The 24 T cell receptor beta chains below were found in one sample sequenced in a study of blood T cell repertoires in COVID-19. Generated by immunoSEQ multiplex PCR, the TCRdb table keeps only in-frame clones and is missing some. This sample has roughly 97,000 clones; 70% to 90% occur once, and the top ten carry roughly 5.3%. The sequenced sample was peripheral blood. These receptors all come from a human donor in a cohort sampled during active COVID-19.

In this sample, this clone turned up a few times. This chain joins TRBV7-9 and TRBJ2-1; TRBD2 matches 11 bases. Germline loops: CDR1 SEHNR, CDR2 FQNEAQ (reference sequence). CDR3 size: 15 residues. J gave up 6 bases and V 1 base, and 2 bases lay outside the gene matches. The CDR3 reads CASSLVAGGGNEQFF. CDR3 nucleotide sequence: TGTGCCAGCAGCTTAGTAGCGGGAGGGGGCAATGAGCAGTTCTTC. The full variable domain, in which reference TRBV7-9 and TRBJ2-1 provide the parts outside the CDR3, is DTGVSQNPRHKITKRGQNVTFRCDPISEHNRLYWYRQTLGQGPEFLTYFQNEAQLEKSRLLSDRFSAERPKGSFSTLEIQRTEQGDSAMYLCASSLVAGGGNEQFFGPGTRLTVL.

The CDR3 coding sequence is TGTGCCAGCAGCGCCCAGGGACAGGCCTATGGCTACACCTTC. Protein: CASSAQGQAYGYTF. V usage is TRBV9 and J usage is TRBJ1-2, with 8 bases identical to TRBD1. With 3 bases clipped from V and 4 bases from J, the junction kept 5 bases outside the gene matches. This CDR3 comprises 14 residues. The germline V gene encodes CDR1 SGDLS and CDR2 YYNGEE.

The rearrangement joins TRBV27 to TRBJ2-3, with 11 bases matching TRBD2. CDR3 length: 15 residues. Germline assignment: CDR1 MNHEY and CDR2 SMNVEV (reference sequence). J was trimmed by 8 bases and V by 0 bases; bases with no gene match: 4. The CDR3 DNA reads TGTGCCAGCAGTTTATCGACTAGCGGGATCGGTACGCAGTATTTT. This gives the protein CASSLSTSGIGTQYF.

V is TRBV19 and J is TRBJ2-2; D is possibly TRBD2 (6 bases). Germline CDR1 LNHDA, CDR2 SQIVND (reference sequence). V lost 3 bases to trimming and J lost 4 bases, with 18 bases between them. The CDR3 is made up of 17 amino acids. The CDR3 reads CASSISGVLRGTGELFF. CDR3 coding DNA: TGTGCCAGTAGTATTTCGGGAGTACTCCGGGGCACCGGGGAGCTGTTTTTT.

This chain connects TRBV9 to TRBJ2-7; 11 bases line up with TRBD2. Germline V gives CDR1 SGDLS, CDR2 YYNGEE. V lost 4 bases, J lost 3 bases, and 6 bases stayed unmatched. The CDR3 totals 15 residues. The CDR3 nucleotides read TGTGCCAGCAGCAACTCCGGGACTAGCGGCTACGAGCAGTACTTC. This gives the protein CASSNSGTSGYEQYF.

The V call is TRBV28, the J call TRBJ1-5; TRBD1 matches at 7 bases. Germline lookup yields CDR1 MDHEN and CDR2 SYDVKM. Losses at the gene ends were 5 bases for V and 6 bases for J; bases not matched to a gene: 10. CDR3 length: 15 amino acids. The CDR3: CASSPPLRGSQPQHF. In DNA, the CDR3 is TGTGCCAGCAGTCCACCCCTCAGGGGGAGTCAGCCCCAGCATTTT.

This clone has only one observation. The CDR3 coding sequence is TGTGCCAGCAGAATAGGGGGTGCAGGGGCCAACGTCCTGACTTTC. Its protein is CASRIGGAGANVLTF. This chain uses TRBV28 with TRBJ2-6; a possible D gene is TRBD1 (6 bases). Germline lookup yields CDR1 MDHEN and CDR2 SYDVKM. V lost 6 bases, J lost 4 bases, and 13 bases lay in between. The length of the CDR3 is 15 residues. The complete variable domain, with remaining parts taken from reference TRBV28 and TRBJ2-6, reads DVKVTQSSRYLVKRTGEKVFLECVQDMDHENMFWYRQDPGLGLRLIYFSYDVKMKEKGDIPEGYSVSREKKERFSLILESASTNQTSMYLCASRIGGAGANVLTFGAGSRLTVL.

This clone was seen once. The chain carries TRBV6-1 and TRBJ2-1; 7 nucleotides align to TRBD1. CDR3 length: 18 amino acids. Losses at the gene ends were 2 bases for V and 0 bases for J; bases not matched to a gene: 10. Germline CDR1 reads MNHNS; CDR2 reads SASEGT. The CDR3 DNA reads TGTGCCAGCAGTGAACGGACTTGGACAGGAAGCTCCTACAATGAGCAGTTCTTC. It codes for CASSERTWTGSSYNEQFF.

This chain connects TRBV10-2 to TRBJ2-2, with 9 bases fitting TRBD2. This CDR3 is built from 16 residues. The germline V gene encodes CDR1 WSHSY and CDR2 SAAADI. The ends lost 4 bases at V and 6 bases at J; junction bases unmatched: 9. Written as DNA, the CDR3 is TGCGCCAGCAGTGTAGCAGCGGGAGGAACCGCCGGGGAGCTGTTTTTT. Residues: CASSVAAGGTAGELFF.

The V call is TRBV19, the J call TRBJ2-7; TRBD1 is a possible D gene (5 bases). CDR1 is LNHDA and CDR2 is SQIVND in the germline V gene (reference sequence). Trimming removed 4 bases from V and 4 bases from J, with 11 bases in between. This CDR3 is 13 amino acids long. CDR3 DNA: TGTGCCAGTAGTAGAGGACAAGATTACGAGCAGTACTTC. Residues: CASSRGQDYEQYF.

V is TRBV21-1 and J is TRBJ1-2; the DNA was not used to check the table's D call, TRBD1. TRBV21-1 is labeled a pseudogene. The CDR3 spans 16 residues. CDR3 bases: TGTGCCAGCACCCTCCGTCCGGGGACAGGGATGTTTGGCTACACCTTC. Amino acids: CASTLRPGTGMFGYTF.

V and J are TRBV25-1 and TRBJ2-5; 8 bases line up with TRBD2. Germline CDR1 is MGHDK and CDR2 is SYGVNS. The CDR3 runs 15 residues. With 5 bases clipped from V and 5 bases from J, the junction kept 10 bases outside the gene matches. CDR3 bases: TGTGCCAGCAGTCTTCTCGGACTAGCAGGGGAGACCCAGTACTTC. The encoded protein is CASSLLGLAGETQYF. Full variable domain (remainder filled in from reference TRBV25-1 and TRBJ2-5): EADIYQTPRYLVIGTGKKITLECSQTMGHDKMYWYQQDPGMELHLIHYSYGVNSTEKGDLSSESTVSRIRTEHFPLTLESARPSHTSQYLCASSLLGLAGETQYFGPGTRLLVL.

This rearrangement joins TRBV11-2 to TRBJ2-3; 10 bases line up with TRBD2. Germline loops: CDR1 SGHAT, CDR2 FQNNGV. V dropped 1 base and J dropped 4; count of bases not matched to a gene: 5. The CDR3 extends over 16 amino acids. CDR3 region: CASSLGLAGEPDTQYF. The DNA of the CDR3 is TGTGCCAGCAGCTTAGGGCTAGCGGGAGAACCAGATACGCAGTATTTT.

The chain uses TRBV2 and TRBJ1-2, with 7 bases fitting TRBD1. V lost 4 bases, J lost 12 bases, and 11 bases stayed unmatched. The CDR3 is 13 amino acids. The germline CDR1 and CDR2 sequences are SNHLY and FYNNEI. CDR3 residues: CASSATFGQENTF. DNA for the CDR3: TGTGCCAGCAGTGCAACCTTCGGACAGGAAAACACCTTC.

This sequence joins TRBV6-1 and TRBJ1-2, with D possibly matching TRBD1 (5 bases). This CDR3 contains 18 residues. Per the germline V gene, CDR1 is MNHNS and CDR2 is SASEGT. The V and J ends lost 2 bases and 1 base respectively, with 20 bases between them. The CDR3: CASSERGTLAGFNYGYTF. The CDR3 coding sequence is TGTGCCAGCAGTGAAAGAGGGACTCTGGCAGGGTTTAACTATGGCTACACCTTC.

The chain employs TRBV4-1 and TRBJ2-1; 11 positions agree with TRBD2. This CDR3 has 15 amino acids. CDR1 MGHRA and CDR2 YSYEKL come from the germline V gene. V was pared by 6 bases and J by 6 bases, with 7 bases of the junction left unmatched. The CDR3 bases are TGCGCCAGCAGTCCCCTAGCGGGAGGATCCAATGAGCAGTTCTTC. It codes for CASSPLAGGSNEQFF.

On this clone itself: The sample contains more than one DNA sequence encoding this CDR3. The chain employs TRBV5-4 and TRBJ2-7, with TRBD2 matching 8 bases. J was trimmed by 5 bases and V by 0 bases; bases with no gene match: 1. CDR1 and CDR2 (germline): SGHNT, YYREEE (reference sequence). The CDR3 spans 13 residues. The CDR3 DNA reads TGTGCCAGCAGCTTGGCCGGGGGGGACGAGCAGTACTTC. Encoded protein: CASSLAGGDEQYF.

The J gene is TRBJ1-4, the V gene TRBV28; TRBD1 matches 7 bases. The CDR3 runs to 16 residues. V lost 6 bases to trimming and J lost 0 bases; unmatched junction nucleotides: 7. Germline-derived CDR1 and CDR2 are MDHEN and SYDVKM. The CDR3 region is CASSSGGIPTNEKLFF. The CDR3 DNA reads as TGTGCCAGCAGCTCAGGGGGGATACCAACTAATGAAAAACTGTTTTTT.

The rearrangement links TRBV6-5 to TRBJ2-1; tentatively, D is TRBD2 (6 bases). CDR1 is MNHEY and CDR2 is SVGAGI in the germline V gene. With 1 base removed from V and 5 bases from J, the gap between germline ends came to 9 bases. This CDR3 region has 14 residues. The CDR3 nucleotides read TGTGCCAGCAGTTACTGGGGGGAGAACAATGAGCAGTTCTTC. It translates to CASSYWGENNEQFF.

V is TRBV24-1 and J is TRBJ1-3; D uncertain. V was trimmed by 5 bases and J by 2 bases, leaving 3 bases between them. This CDR3 is 12 amino acids long. CDR1 and CDR2 (germline): KGHDR, SFDVKD. The CDR3 loop reads CATSATGNTIYF. The CDR3 DNA reads as TGTGCCACCAGTGCTACTGGAAACACCATATATTTT.

This clone was seen a single time. The genes are TRBV27 and TRBJ2-1; TRBD1 aligns across 10 bases. The J segment lost 8 bases and the V segment lost 10 bases, leaving 17 bases of the junction unmatched. Germline V gives CDR1 MNHEY, CDR2 SMNVEV (reference sequence). The CDR3 length is 16 residues. The CDR3 nucleotides read TGTGCCACCCGCCCTCGACAGGGGGCTAGGGACCATGAGCAGTTCTTC. This translates into CATRPRQGARDHEQFF.

V and J are TRBV29-1 and TRBJ1-1, with a tentative D call TRBD1 (6 bases). Germline CDR1 SQVTM, CDR2 ANQGSEA. V shed 0 bases and J shed 2 bases, with 16 bases lying between them. This CDR3 spans 16 amino acids. The CDR3 protein is CSVEDWGGQRNTEAFF. The CDR3 bases are TGCAGCGTTGAAGATTGGGGGGGGCAAAGAAACACTGAAGCTTTCTTT.

The rearrangement links TRBV20-1 to TRBJ1-4; D is ambiguous. Germline V gene lookup returns CDR1 DFQATT and CDR2 SNEGSKA (reference sequence). The CDR3 runs to 14 residues. V lost 3 bases and J 8 bases, leaving 16 bases between the germline ends. The CDR3 is CSASIERTGEKLFF. The CDR3 bases are TGCAGTGCTAGTATCGAACGAACGGGAGAAAAACTGTTTTTT.

V usage is TRBV5-6 and J usage is TRBJ2-7; 10 nucleotides match TRBD1. The CDR3 runs to 14 residues. V lost 4 bases, J lost 0 bases, and 1 base stayed unmatched. Per the germline V gene, CDR1 is SGHDT and CDR2 is YYEEEE. The CDR3 DNA follows: TGTGCCAGCAGCAGGGACAGGGGCTCCTACGAGCAGTACTTC. Protein product: CASSRDRGSYEQYF.